This T cell receptor beta chain comes out of a study of blood T cell repertoires in COVID-19. The data were produced by immunoSEQ multiplex PCR, yet TCRdb's version contains in-frame clones alone and is incomplete. The data contain some 170,000 clones, around 80% of them singletons. This CDR3 comprises 13 residues. Per the germline V gene, CDR1 is KGHDR and CDR2 is SFDVKD. The trim removed 11 bases at V and 4 bases at J, leaving 8 bases unmatched. V and J are TRBV24-1 and TRBJ2-7; TRBD1 matches 9 bases. The TCR comes from an older woman with acute or convalescent COVID-19. Source material: peripheral blood. The CDR3 bases are TGTGCCAGATCCAAGGGACAGGGATACGAGCAGTACTTC. Its translation is CARSKGQGYEQYF.